The 10 T cell receptor beta chains below all came from one sample that was sequenced in a study of cytomegalovirus exposure and HLA in healthy donors. Primers: 60 Vbeta forward and 13 Jbeta reverse. Generated by immunoSEQ multiplex PCR, the TCRdb table keeps only in-frame clones and is missing some. The data hold just over 150,000 clones, with roughly four fifths observed a single time. The source material was PBMCs. The receptors were sampled from a woman between 40 and 55 years old in good health and CMV-seronegative.

This rearrangement joins TRBV10-3 to TRBJ1-4, with TRBD1 as a possible D gene (6 bases). The germline V gene encodes CDR1 ENHRY and CDR2 SYGVKD. The CDR3 has 14 amino acids. V lost 10 bases and J 0 bases, leaving 12 bases between the germline ends. Written as DNA, the CDR3 is TGTGCCACACAGGGAGGGGCAACTAATGAAAAACTGTTTTTT. Its translation is CATQGGATNEKLFF.

The chain combines TRBV5-6 with TRBJ2-5, with 12 bases aligning to TRBD1. With 2 bases clipped from V and 1 base from J, the junction kept 6 bases outside the gene matches. Germline V gives CDR1 SGHDT, CDR2 YYEEEE. The CDR3 consists of 17 residues. The CDR3: CASSFFRDRGLQETQYF. CDR3 in DNA: TGTGCCAGCAGCTTTTTCCGGGACAGGGGGCTCCAAGAGACCCAGTACTTC.

The chain recombines TRBV10-2 with TRBJ1-3; 9 bases are shared with TRBD1. The V gene's germline CDR1 is WSHSY and CDR2 SAAADI. V was clipped by 6 bases and J by 2 bases; unmatched bases: 17. The CDR3 sequence is 19 residues long. The CDR3 is CASSVSRPWTGVTGNTIYF. The CDR3 coding sequence is TGCGCCAGCAGCGTGAGTCGTCCCTGGACAGGGGTTACTGGAAACACCATATATTTT.

CDR3 amino acids: CASSRGLAGGNSYNEQFF. In DNA, the CDR3 is TGTGCCAGCAGCCGCGGACTAGCGGGGGGAAACTCCTACAATGAGCAGTTCTTC. J is TRBJ2-1 and V is TRBV4-2; 14 bases fit TRBD2. The germline V gene encodes CDR1 LGHNA and CDR2 YNFKEQ. CDR3 length: 18 amino acids. Losses at the gene ends were 4 bases for V and 0 bases for J; bases not matched to a gene: 5.

V gene TRBV7-2 combines with J gene TRBJ1-4, with 8 bases identical to TRBD1. The CDR3 is 15 residues long. Trimming removed 5 bases from V and 2 bases from J; junction bases left unmatched: 4. CDR1 and CDR2 from the germline V gene are SGHTA and FQGNSA. The CDR3 loop is CASSGTGSTNEKLFF. The CDR3 coding sequence is TGTGCCAGCAGCGGGACAGGTTCCACTAATGAAAAACTGTTTTTT.

This clone appeared once. The gene calls are TRBV6-1 and TRBJ1-2; 7 positions match TRBD1. Germline loops: CDR1 MNHNS, CDR2 SASEGT. V lost 7 bases to trimming and J lost 7 bases; unmatched junction nucleotides: 12. This CDR3 spans 14 amino acids. CDR3 residues: CASNLGGLSLGYTF. CDR3 nucleotide sequence: TGTGCCAGCAACTTAGGGGGCCTATCCCTTGGCTACACCTTC.

This chain uses TRBV13 with TRBJ2-5; 7 bases are a match to TRBD1. The germline V gene has CDR1 PRHDT and CDR2 FYEKMQ (reference sequence). This CDR3 has 16 amino acids. With 5 bases clipped from V and 3 bases from J, the junction kept 12 bases outside the gene matches. The CDR3 DNA follows: TGTGCCAGCAGCCCACGGACAGGAGGCAGGGAAGAGACCCAGTACTTC. This gives the protein CASSPRTGGREETQYF.

A few counts support this clone. The CDR3 region is CASSQVTGFNQPQHF. The CDR3, as DNA: TGCGCCAGCAGCCAAGTCACAGGGTTCAATCAGCCCCAGCATTTT. The chain links TRBV4-1 to TRBJ1-5; TRBD1 is a possible D gene (6 bases). Per the germline V gene, CDR1 is MGHRA and CDR2 is YSYEKL. This CDR3 has 15 residues. Trimming left V 1 base short and J 3 bases short, with 10 bases between.

This chain joins TRBV4-1 and TRBJ2-1; the match to TRBD2 covers 8 bases. Germline assignment: CDR1 MGHRA and CDR2 YSYEKL. This CDR3 is 18 amino acids long. J lost 5 bases, V lost 3 bases, and 15 bases had no gene match. CDR3 sequence: CASSHVLAPGGPHNEQFF. The CDR3 region has the DNA TGCGCCAGCAGCCATGTACTAGCACCGGGGGGGCCCCACAATGAGCAGTTCTTC.

The rearrangement uses TRBV6-5 and TRBJ2-3; TRBD2 matches at 8 bases. Germline trimming cut 2 bases from V and 1 base from J; bases unmatched to any gene: 2. The CDR3 runs to 15 residues. Germline assignment: CDR1 MNHEY and CDR2 SVGAGI. The CDR3 bases are TGTGCCAGCAGTTACCAAGCGGGGGGCACAGATACGCAGTATTTT. This encodes CASSYQAGGTDTQYF.